These T cell receptor beta chains were read from a single sample in a study of human T cells and chemical hapten exposure. MiXCR was run by TCRdb on the RACE reads, yielding one entry per CDR3 protein. Of more than 95,000 distinct CDR3 sequences listed, 27% are singletons. Material: whole blood, obtained in connection with sensitization to the hapten diphenylcyclopropenone (DPC). All receptors derive from a man aged 40-49 years with alopecia areata. Some clones in this sample may be carry-over from other donors' samples. CDR3s include the opening cysteine and the closing phenylalanine or tryptophan. D genes are given only for firm matches. Size is omitted from some rows. Given values are once, few, many or a class for expanded clones.

J	size	V	D	CDR3	DNA
TRBJ2-1	-	TRBV12-3/TRBV12-4	-	CASRPENLEQFF	TGTGCCAGCAGACCGGAGAACTTGGAGCAGTTCTTC
TRBJ2-1	-	TRBV7-7	TRBD2	CASSPAGERYEQFF	TGTGCCAGCAGCCCTGCGGGGGAAAGGTATGAGCAGTTCTTC
TRBJ2-1	many	TRBV20-1	-	CSARGTGSYNEQFF	TGCAGTGCTAGAGGGACGGGATCCTACAATGAGCAGTTCTTC
TRBJ2-7	few	TRBV12-3/TRBV12-4	-	CASSLAPFGRGNYEQYF	TGTGCCAGCAGTTTAGCCCCATTCGGTCGGGGGAACTACGAGCAGTACTTC
TRBJ2-1	few	TRBV5-1	TRBD2	CASSSLGTSGRNEQFF	TGCGCCAGCAGCTCCCTGGGGACTAGCGGGCGAAATGAGCAGTTCTTC
TRBJ2-3	-	TRBV11-2	TRBD1	CASRFSPDRGTDTQYF	TGTGCCAGCAGATTTTCCCCGGACAGGGGAACAGATACGCAGTATTTT
TRBJ2-7	-	TRBV25-1	-	CASSDTGYRHEQYF	TGTGCCAGCAGTGACACAGGGTATAGACACGAGCAGTACTTC
TRBJ2-7	-	TRBV7-8	-	CVSSLDSSGTPRNEQYF	TGTGTCAGCAGCTTAGATTCCTCCGGGACACCACGCAACGAGCAGTACTTC
TRBJ2-4	-	TRBV5-6	-	CASSLGQSKNIQYF	TGTGCCAGCAGCTTGGGACAGTCCAAAAACATTCAGTACTTC
TRBJ2-1	few	TRBV24-1	-	CATSDPVGNEQFF	TGTGCCACCAGTGATCCCGTGGGCAATGAGCAGTTCTTC
TRBJ2-2	-	TRBV7-7	-	CASSPRADNTGELFF	TGTGCCAGCAGCCCCCGAGCAGACAACACCGGGGAGCTGTTTTTT
TRBJ2-2	-	TRBV7-6	TRBD2	CASSLMAGGSFTGELFF	TGTGCCAGCAGCTTAATGGCGGGCGGGAGTTTCACCGGGGAGCTGTTTTTT
TRBJ2-1	-	TRBV28	TRBD2	CASSSSGRGHEQFF	TGTGCCAGCAGTTCTAGCGGGAGGGGGCATGAGCAGTTCTTC
TRBJ1-1	-	TRBV11-2	-	CASRTAWGGTEAFF	TGTGCCAGCAGGACAGCCTGGGGTGGCACTGAAGCTTTCTTT
TRBJ2-3	-	TRBV4-2	-	CASSQGDTQYF	TGTGCCAGCAGCCAAGGTGATACGCAGTATTTT
TRBJ2-7	-	TRBV2	TRBD2	CASAPLLAGSEQYF	TGTGCCAGCGCTCCCCTACTAGCGGGTTCCGAGCAGTACTTC
TRBJ1-5	-	TRBV4-1	-	CASSQVGVNQPQHF	TGCGCCAGCAGCCAAGTTGGGGTAAATCAGCCCCAGCATTTT
TRBJ2-7	-	TRBV28	-	CASSSRTFSGYEQYF	TGTGCCAGCAGTTCCCGGACATTCTCGGGTTACGAGCAGTACTTC
TRBJ1-6	-	TRBV2	-	CASSDFSSYNSPLHF	TGTGCCAGCAGTGATTTTAGCTCCTATAATTCACCCCTCCACTTT
TRBJ2-7	-	TRBV28	-	CASNEGSYEQYF	TGTGCCAGCAATGAGGGATCCTACGAGCAGTACTTC
TRBJ2-5	-	TRBV4-3	-	CASSQDYRKETQYF	TGTGCCAGCAGCCAAGATTATAGGAAAGAGACCCAGTACTTC
TRBJ2-3	few	TRBV4-1	-	CASSQPGTDTQYF	TGCGCCAGCAGCCAACCAGGCACAGATACGCAGTATTTT
TRBJ2-3	-	TRBV12-3/TRBV12-4	-	CASSLATAADTQYF	TGTGCCAGCAGTTTAGCCACGGCCGCAGATACGCAGTATTTT
TRBJ2-3	few	TRBV6-1	TRBD1	CASRKQGAMTDTQYF	TGTGCCAGCAGAAAACAGGGGGCTATGACAGATACGCAGTATTTT
TRBJ1-1	few	TRBV3-1	TRBD1	CASSRTGGMNTEAFF	TGTGCCAGCAGTCGGACAGGGGGCATGAACACTGAAGCTTTCTTT
TRBJ2-7	-	TRBV4-2	TRBD2	CASSQNLAGVYEQYF	TGTGCCAGCAGCCAGAATCTAGCGGGAGTCTACGAGCAGTACTTC
TRBJ2-1	few	TRBV7-2	TRBD2	CASSSQASGRHEQFF	TGTGCCAGCAGCTCCCAGGCTAGCGGGCGTCATGAGCAGTTCTTC
TRBJ2-4	-	TRBV12-3/TRBV12-4	TRBD1	CASREEGLLGQGKYF	TGTGCCAGCAGGGAAGAGGGCCTTCTGGGACAGGGCAAGTACTTC
TRBJ2-5	few	TRBV28	TRBD2	CASSRLALGKTQYF	TGTGCCAGCAGCCGACTAGCCCTTGGGAAGACCCAGTACTTC
TRBJ2-7	-	TRBV20-1	TRBD1	CSARGGQAVYEQYF	TGCAGTGCTAGGGGGGGACAGGCTGTATACGAGCAGTACTTC
TRBJ1-5	few	TRBV4-1	-	CASSQDRDRNQPQHF	TGCGCCAGCAGCCAAGATAGGGACCGAAATCAGCCCCAGCATTTT
TRBJ1-1	-	TRBV20-1	-	CSARPPQGTRTEAFF	TGCAGTGCTAGACCCCCACAGGGAACACGCACTGAAGCTTTCTTT
TRBJ1-2	few	TRBV10-3	-	CAISGPSGPKLGGYTF	TGTGCCATCAGTGGCCCCTCCGGGCCTAAATTGGGAGGCTACACCTTC
TRBJ1-5	-	TRBV29-1	-	CSVRDGVNQPQHF	TGCAGCGTTAGGGACGGGGTCAATCAGCCCCAGCATTTT
TRBJ2-1	few	TRBV28	-	CASSFGAEYNEQFF	TGTGCCAGCAGTTTTGGGGCTGAATACAATGAGCAGTTCTTC
TRBJ2-3	-	TRBV11-2	TRBD2	CASSGFGTSIPSDTQYF	TGTGCCAGCAGCGGATTTGGGACTAGTATTCCGTCAGATACGCAGTATTTT
TRBJ2-3	-	TRBV5-1	TRBD2	CASSLPSSGRGDTQYF	TGCGCCAGCAGCTTGCCATCTAGCGGGCGTGGAGATACGCAGTATTTT
TRBJ2-1	few	TRBV7-9	TRBD2	CASSRPSSGEQFF	TGTGCCAGCAGCCGGCCATCTAGCGGCGAGCAGTTCTTC
TRBJ2-7	-	TRBV25-1	-	CASSPSGASYEQYF	TGTGCCAGCAGTCCCTCAGGGGCCTCCTACGAGCAGTACTTC
TRBJ2-3	few	TRBV12-3/TRBV12-4	-	CASSRDSSFYTDTQYF	TGTGCCAGCAGTCGGGACTCAAGTTTTTACACAGATACGCAGTATTTT
TRBJ1-1	-	TRBV18	-	CASSPNRNTEAFF	TGTGCCAGCTCACCAAACAGGAACACTGAAGCTTTCTTT
TRBJ1-5	few	TRBV12-3/TRBV12-4	TRBD1	CASSTQQGSNQPQHF	TGTGCCAGCAGTACCCAACAGGGGAGCAATCAGCCCCAGCATTTT
TRBJ1-4	-	TRBV18	-	CASSPWTATLATNEKLFF	TGTGCCAGCTCACCATGGACAGCGACTCTTGCAACTAATGAAAAACTGTTTTTT
TRBJ2-7	-	TRBV20-1	-	CSATRDVYEQYF	TGCAGTGCTACCCGGGACGTTTACGAGCAGTACTTC
TRBJ2-2	few	TRBV14	-	CASSQESTLRDTGELFF	TGTGCCAGCAGCCAAGAAAGTACACTAAGGGACACCGGGGAGCTGTTTTTT
TRBJ2-3	-	TRBV20-1	-	CSARDPLAGTDTQYF	TGCAGTGCTAGAGATCCACTAGCCGGCACAGATACGCAGTATTTT